The 9 T cell receptor beta chains given below trace back to one sample, sequenced in a study of cytotoxic CD8 clonotypes in ibrutinib-treated CLL. Produced via immunoSEQ multiplex PCR; TCRdb's table is partial and in-frame only. Of roughly 11,000 clones listed, 81% are singletons. This sample comprised PBMCs, obtained at disease progression, from a patient treated with ibrutinib. These receptors came from a human donor with chronic lymphocytic leukemia.

The CDR3 sequence is CASSSTTGRIGPQHF. In nucleotides, the CDR3 is TGTGCCAGCAGCTCCACGACAGGGCGAATTGGGCCCCAGCATTTT. The V gene is TRBV6-5, the J gene TRBJ1-5; 7 bases fit TRBD1. The germline CDR1 and CDR2 sequences are MNHEY and SVGAGI. The V gene end was trimmed by 6 bases and the J gene end by 9 bases; junction bases not matched to a gene: 14. The CDR3 covers 15 residues.

This chain links TRBV6-6 with TRBJ2-7; TRBD1 aligns across 7 bases. The CDR3 totals 13 residues. Germline V gives CDR1 MNHNY, CDR2 SVGAGI (reference sequence). After removal of 0 bases from V and 5 bases from J, the junction contained 1 base not matched to a gene. This chain's CDR3 is CASSYSGQNEQYF. The CDR3 DNA is TGTGCCAGCAGTTACTCGGGACAGAACGAGCAGTACTTC.

This chain connects TRBV5-1 to TRBJ2-2; TRBD1 is a possible D gene (6 bases). The CDR3 has 18 amino acids. Trimming stripped 0 bases from V and 2 bases from J, with 17 bases between. Germline V gene lookup returns CDR1 SGHRS and CDR2 YFSETQ. The CDR3, as DNA: TGCGCCAGCAGCTTGGATCCCGACAGGCAGGCTAACACCGGGGAGCTGTTTTTT. Its translation is CASSLDPDRQANTGELFF.

The chain joins TRBV30 to TRBJ2-6; D is uncertain. V lost 8 bases to trimming and J lost 3 bases, with 11 bases between them. There are 13 residues in the CDR3. Germline V gene data show CDR1 as GTSNPN and CDR2 as SVGIG (reference sequence). The CDR3 spells CAHPSVGANVLTF. DNA of the CDR3: TGTGCCCATCCATCCGTTGGGGCCAACGTCCTGACTTTC.

The V call is TRBV19, the J call TRBJ1-2; D uncertain. Trimming pared 6 bases from V and 4 bases from J, leaving 21 bases between. This CDR3 has 16 amino acids. From germline, CDR1 is LNHDA and CDR2 SQIVND (reference sequence). The chain's CDR3 is CASSGPLNPFGYGYTF. The CDR3 coding sequence is TGTGCCAGTAGCGGACCATTAAATCCCTTTGGCTATGGCTACACCTTC.

The J gene is TRBJ2-1, the V gene TRBV29-1, with 7 positions matching TRBD1. Per germline, CDR1 SQVTM and CDR2 ANQGSEA. CDR3 length: 12 residues. Trimming cost V 6 bases and J 6 bases; bases outside gene matches: 5. CDR3 loop: CSVSRDSNEQFF. The CDR3 nucleotides read TGCAGCGTAAGCCGGGACAGCAATGAGCAGTTCTTC.

The chain employs TRBV7-3 and TRBJ2-2; D ambiguous. Germline assignment: CDR1 SGHTA and CDR2 FQGTGA. The V and J ends lost 4 bases and 4 bases respectively, with 16 bases between them. The CDR3 is 16 amino acids. The CDR3 bases are TGTGCCAGCAGCTCAGACCCCGGACCCGGCACCGGGGAGCTGTTTTTT. Protein product: CASSSDPGPGTGELFF.

The genes are TRBV6-5 and TRBJ2-7, with 10 nucleotides matching TRBD1. Germline lookup yields CDR1 MNHEY and CDR2 SVGAGI. V was pared by 8 bases and J by 2 bases, with 3 bases of the junction left unmatched. The CDR3 is 13 residues long. CDR3 nucleotide sequence: TGTGCCAGCGGGACAGGGGCTCCCTACGAGCAGTACTTC. It codes for CASGTGAPYEQYF.

As regards this clone: Germline and junction disagree at one end, which may indicate a read error. This CDR3 is also generated by other DNA sequences in the sample. The genes are TRBV28 and TRBJ2-7; TRBD1 or TRBD2 may be the D gene (5 bases each). The CDR3 loop spans 14 amino acids. The germline CDR1 and CDR2 sequences are MDHEN and SYDVKM. This CDR3 reads CASSFLGRTRKQYF. The CDR3 DNA is TGTGCCAGCAGTTTCCTGGGACGTACGCGGAAGCAGTATTTC.